The clone carrying this T cell receptor (beta chain) was seen ten or more times. Little can be read into the size of this beta chain, an off-target read in a library designed for alpha chains. The germline gives CDR1 MNHGY, CDR2 SVAAGI. V was pared by 10 bases and J by 5 bases, with 23 bases of the junction left unmatched. CDR3 length: 18 amino acids. TCR cDNA molecules each carried a unique molecular identifier. TCRdb passed the 5' RACE reads through MiXCR, listing each CDR3 protein once. The table includes 13,000 or so distinct CDR3 sequences, around 4.2% detected once. This specimen belongs to a study of spatial heterogeneity in lung cancer. About the research overall: Compared with alpha-chain sequences, beta-chain sequences were consistently detected in greater numbers.

The time point is: sample taken at primary tumor resection. The input material, whole RNA from tumor, nontumor lung or frozen PBMC, was sequenced unsorted. The donors, more than 55 patients with untreated early-stage non-small cell lung cancer, provided the samples. The sequencing used PBMCs, collected at surgery. The origin of this receptor is a male donor with early-stage non-small cell lung cancer. The chain combines TRBV6-9 with TRBJ2-5; TRBD1 aligns across 9 bases. The DNA of the CDR3 is TGTGCCACCCAGGGACAGGGACCTTCCTTGCGGGAGTTGGAGACCCAGTACTTC. It encodes CATQGQGPSLRELETQYF.